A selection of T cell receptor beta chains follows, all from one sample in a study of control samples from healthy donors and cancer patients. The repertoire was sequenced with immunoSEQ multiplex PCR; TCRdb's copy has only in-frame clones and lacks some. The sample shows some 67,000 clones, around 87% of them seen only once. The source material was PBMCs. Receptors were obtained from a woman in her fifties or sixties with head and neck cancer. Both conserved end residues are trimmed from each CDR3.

CDR3aa: ASSPQEGTSGTPMGTQY
v_gene: TRBV4-2
j_gene: TRBJ2-5

CDR3aa: ASSRDRVPNTEAF
v_gene: TRBV7-2
j_gene: TRBJ1-1

CDR3aa: ASSSQPLSYEQY
v_gene: TRBV6-5
j_gene: TRBJ2-7

CDR3aa: AWRSQAGLSGNTIY
v_gene: TRBV30
j_gene: TRBJ1-3

CDR3aa: ASSFGGGEQY
v_gene: TRBV11-1
j_gene: TRBJ2-7

CDR3aa: AWSTGENTGELF
v_gene: TRBV30
j_gene: TRBJ2-2

CDR3aa: ASSGRDREIDTQY
v_gene: TRBV7-9
j_gene: TRBJ2-3

CDR3aa: ASSPQGAGQPQH
v_gene: TRBV18
j_gene: TRBJ1-5

CDR3aa: ASSTDGRETQY
v_gene: TRBV19
j_gene: TRBJ2-5

CDR3aa: ASSPRTGLIVHNEQF
v_gene: TRBV27
j_gene: TRBJ2-1

CDR3aa: AWSQGTTEAF
v_gene: TRBV30
j_gene: TRBJ1-1

CDR3aa: ASSRTGAGAF
v_gene: TRBV7-9
j_gene: TRBJ1-1

CDR3aa: ASSQGQGGMNTEAF
v_gene: TRBV5-8
j_gene: TRBJ1-1

CDR3aa: ASSIGHEYEQY
v_gene: TRBV9
j_gene: TRBJ2-7

CDR3aa: ASSLSSWGDRPQH
v_gene: TRBV27
j_gene: TRBJ1-5

CDR3aa: ASSSRGLYNSPLH
v_gene: TRBV7-2
j_gene: TRBJ1-6

CDR3aa: ASSIGLRRDQPQH
v_gene: TRBV19
j_gene: TRBJ1-5

CDR3aa: ASSVGEYYEQY
v_gene: TRBV7-8
j_gene: TRBJ2-7

CDR3aa: ASSLNSYEQY
v_gene: TRBV11-2
j_gene: TRBJ2-7

CDR3aa: ASSLVGRDTEAF
v_gene: TRBV13
j_gene: TRBJ1-1

CDR3aa: ASSLVTGTEAF
v_gene: TRBV7-8
j_gene: TRBJ1-1

CDR3aa: ASSYSSGRHYEQY
v_gene: TRBV6-5
j_gene: TRBJ2-7

CDR3aa: ASSNTGSNQPQH
v_gene: TRBV28
j_gene: TRBJ1-5

CDR3aa: ARDRIYGYT
v_gene: TRBV7-7
j_gene: TRBJ1-2

CDR3aa: ASSLEAGDTYEQY
v_gene: TRBV5-4
j_gene: TRBJ2-7

CDR3aa: ASSLSAGVDGYT
v_gene: TRBV7-3
j_gene: TRBJ1-2

CDR3aa: ASSLSGGTGELF
v_gene: TRBV27
j_gene: TRBJ2-2

CDR3aa: ASSWGGGTEAF
v_gene: TRBV7-9
j_gene: TRBJ1-1

CDR3aa: ASSSQGNTEAF
v_gene: TRBV5-1
j_gene: TRBJ1-1

CDR3aa: ASSSGTGRNTQY
v_gene: TRBV28
j_gene: TRBJ2-3

CDR3aa: ASKGVGSGANVLT
v_gene: TRBV4-1
j_gene: TRBJ2-6

CDR3aa: ASTPWGGNQYTGELF
v_gene: TRBV28
j_gene: TRBJ2-2

CDR3aa: ASSQTGGSGNTIY
v_gene: TRBV3-1/TRBV3-2
j_gene: TRBJ1-3

CDR3aa: ASSQEQGRTYEQY
v_gene: TRBV4-2
j_gene: TRBJ2-7

CDR3aa: ACFSKDYGYT
v_gene: TRBV28
j_gene: TRBJ1-2

CDR3aa: ASSLPGQGALTDTQY
v_gene: TRBV28
j_gene: TRBJ2-3

CDR3aa: ASSSGDTQY
v_gene: TRBV5-1
j_gene: TRBJ2-3

CDR3aa: ASSQGLVQPQH
v_gene: TRBV12-3/TRBV12-4
j_gene: TRBJ1-5

CDR3aa: ASSYSRAPSSYNEQF
v_gene: TRBV6-7
j_gene: TRBJ2-1

CDR3aa: ASRTTSGQTKQY
v_gene: TRBV28
j_gene: TRBJ2-7

CDR3aa: ASSIEQGNYNEQF
v_gene: TRBV19
j_gene: TRBJ2-1

CDR3aa: ASSLDSNSPLH
v_gene: TRBV5-4
j_gene: TRBJ1-6

CDR3aa: ASSLSGGQQEKLF
v_gene: TRBV11-2
j_gene: TRBJ1-4

CDR3aa: ASSYVGANTEAF
v_gene: TRBV6-2/TRBV6-3
j_gene: TRBJ1-1

CDR3aa: ASSEQGATDTQY
v_gene: TRBV6-2/TRBV6-3
j_gene: TRBJ2-3

CDR3aa: ASSPRPGGDYNEQF
v_gene: TRBV4-3
j_gene: TRBJ2-1

CDR3aa: ASAKGQGNSPLH
v_gene: TRBV30
j_gene: TRBJ1-6

CDR3aa: SVEGREGATNEKLF
v_gene: TRBV29-1
j_gene: TRBJ1-4

CDR3aa: ASSSPPGQGSYEQY
v_gene: TRBV28
j_gene: TRBJ2-7

CDR3aa: ASSLTSVRDGYT
v_gene: TRBV7-8
j_gene: TRBJ1-2

CDR3aa: ASSISPGTGDSPLH
v_gene: TRBV19
j_gene: TRBJ1-6

CDR3aa: ATSRPGQGNYEQY
v_gene: TRBV15
j_gene: TRBJ2-7

CDR3aa: ASSLGGGYT
v_gene: TRBV12-3/TRBV12-4
j_gene: TRBJ1-2

CDR3aa: ASRAEGNTEAF
v_gene: TRBV28
j_gene: TRBJ1-1

CDR3aa: ASSQDVASGGASSTDTQY
v_gene: TRBV4-3
j_gene: TRBJ2-3

CDR3aa: AWTSGTYEQY
v_gene: TRBV30
j_gene: TRBJ2-7

CDR3aa: ASSLEGGASVIFYEQY
v_gene: TRBV11-3
j_gene: TRBJ2-7